The next 5 T cell receptor beta chains were all read from a single sample in a study of memory CD4+ T cells and cytomegalovirus serostatus. The sort gate was single viable CD3+CD4+CD8-CD45RO+ cells for memory CD4+ T cells. Method: immunoSEQ multiplex PCR; TCRdb's copy keeps in-frame clones and lacks some. Among approximately 45,000 clones, 79% were seen once, and the ten largest hold 0.95% to 1.2%. The material sequenced was memory CD4+ T cells from blood. The origin of the receptors is an adult in good health and CMV-seronegative.

The chain uses TRBV7-9 and TRBJ2-5; D is unresolved. V lost 6 bases and J lost 5, with 19 bases in between. Germline-derived CDR1 and CDR2 are SEHNR and FQNEAQ (reference sequence). There are 15 residues in the CDR3. DNA for the CDR3: TGTGCCAGCAGTCCAAAGACGCGCCTCGGGGAGACCCAGTACTTC. Translation gives CASSPKTRLGETQYF.

The chain is built from TRBV1 and TRBJ2-7; the table's D call of TRBD2 was not tested on the DNA. TRBV1 is termed a pseudogene. This CDR3 contains 16 residues. CDR3 nucleotide sequence: TGCACCAGCAGCCAAGAGGGACTAGCGGGTTCCTACGAGCAGTACTTC. Its protein is CTSSQEGLAGSYEQYF.

This clone was detected only a few times. This chain connects TRBV14 to TRBJ1-1; TRBD1 is a possible D gene (5 bases). This CDR3 is 15 amino acids long. The germline CDR1 and CDR2 sequences are SGHDN and FVKESK. V was shortened by 0 bases and J by 4 bases, with 12 bases between the two germline ends. DNA for the CDR3: TGTGCCAGCAGCCAAGAGGGGGGAAGGGGCACTGAAGCTTTCTTT. As protein: CASSQEGGRGTEAFF.

This clone was observed a few times. The rearrangement uses TRBV5-4 and TRBJ1-6; D not certain. The ends were cut back, 4 bases at V and 9 bases at J, with 17 bases in the middle. The CDR3 totals 15 residues. CDR1 SGHNT and CDR2 YYREEE come from the germline V gene (reference sequence). CDR3 sequence: CASSHQSSRGSPLHF. The CDR3, as DNA: TGTGCCAGCAGCCATCAATCGTCTCGGGGTTCACCCCTCCACTTT.

V and J are TRBV18 and TRBJ2-3, with D unresolved. This CDR3 spans 13 amino acids. Germline V CDR1 and CDR2: KGHSH, LQKENI. With 8 bases removed from V and 5 bases from J, the gap between germline ends came to 14 bases. CDR3 bases: TGTGCCAGCAAACCCCAGTGGCAAGATACGCAGTATTTT. This codes for CASKPQWQDTQYF.